These 6 T cell receptor beta chains share one sample of origin, sequenced in a study of OX40 agonist ivuxolimab in advanced cancers. Libraries were prepared by immunoSEQ multiplex PCR; TCRdb keeps only in-frame clonotypes and omits some of them. The profile shows around 55,000 clones, 77% of them singletons. This specimen consisted of CD4+ or CD8+ T cells sorted from blood, obtained in a trial of the OX40 agonist ivuxolimab. The origin of the receptors is an adult with an advanced solid tumor such as melanoma, head and neck, liver or kidney cancer.

This sequence joins TRBV4-1 and TRBJ2-7, with D perhaps matching TRBD1 (5 bases). The CDR3 runs 16 residues. Germline V lookup: CDR1 MGHRA, CDR2 YSYEKL. With 0 bases removed from V and 0 bases from J, the gap between germline ends came to 12 bases. Written as DNA, the CDR3 is TGCGCCAGCAGCCAAGATTCAAGGGGATCCTCCTACGAGCAGTACTTC. Protein sequence: CASSQDSRGSSYEQYF.

The V gene is TRBV19, the J gene TRBJ1-2; 9 bases map to TRBD1. In germline, CDR1 is LNHDA, CDR2 SQIVND (reference sequence). This CDR3 has 15 amino acids. V trimming: 5 bases; J trimming: 1 base; junction bases outside the gene matches: 5. The CDR3 loop reads CASSPRDRDNYGYTF. For the CDR3, the DNA is TGTGCCAGTAGTCCCCGGGACAGGGATAACTATGGCTACACCTTC.

The chain couples TRBV2 to TRBJ2-1, with unresolved D. Trimming shortened V by 2 bases and J by 8 bases, and 10 bases separated the two germline ends. The germline V gene has CDR1 SNHLY and CDR2 FYNNEI. There are 13 residues in the CDR3. CDR3 nucleotides: TGTGCCAGCAGTGAACTTAGCCAGGATGAGCAGTTCTTC. Amino acids: CASSELSQDEQFF. Variable domain in full (rest from reference TRBV2 and TRBJ2-1): EPEVTQTPSHQVTQMGQEVILRCVPISNHLYFYWYRQILGQKVEFLVSFYNNEISEKSEIFDDQFSVERPDGSNFTLKIRSTKLEDSAMYFCASSELSQDEQFFGPGTRLTVL.

The chain uses TRBV9 and TRBJ2-7; TRBD1 agrees at 8 bases. The CDR3 is made up of 16 amino acids. V dropped 0 bases and J dropped 2; count of bases not matched to a gene: 7. In germline, CDR1 is SGDLS, CDR2 YYNGEE. CDR3 protein: CASSVAIATGAYEQYF. CDR3 in DNA: TGTGCCAGCAGCGTAGCTATTGCGACAGGGGCCTACGAGCAGTACTTC.

As regards this clone: This may arise from a read error, as a much more abundant clone is one base away. Other DNA sequences from this sample encode an identical CDR3 as well. The chain joins TRBV2 to TRBJ1-1, with D possibly matching TRBD1 (6 bases). The V gene's germline CDR1 is SNHLY and CDR2 FYNNEI. With 4 bases removed from V and 4 bases from J, the gap between germline ends came to 10 bases. The CDR3 has 13 amino acids. CDR3 amino acids: CASSGGPGTEAFF. CDR3 DNA sequence: TGTGCCAGCAGTGGGGGGCCAGGCACTGAAGCTTTCTTT.

J is TRBJ2-5 and V is TRBV6-6; possibly TRBD1 or TRBD2 for D (5 bases each). This CDR3 region has 15 residues. With 2 bases removed from V and 0 bases from J, the gap between germline ends came to 10 bases. From germline, CDR1 is MNHNY and CDR2 SVGAGI (reference sequence). The CDR3 protein is CASSYAGTHQETQYF. CDR3 DNA sequence: TGTGCCAGCAGTTACGCCGGGACCCACCAAGAGACCCAGTACTTC.